The entry below gives a single T cell receptor (beta chain) sequence along with its context. The target antigen is unknown. This entry is derived from a study of T cell responses to AZD1222 COVID-19 vaccine. Study findings and constraints: CD4 TCRs linked to vaccination spanned spike, dominating at 160-218 and 743-854.

Assay used: immunoSEQ multiplex PCR; TCRdb lists only in-frame clones, some missing. The data contain about 170,000 clones, around 87% of them singletons. CDR3 length: 13 amino acids. Germline loops: CDR1 LGHDT, CDR2 YNNKEL (reference sequence). V was clipped by 6 bases and J by 0 bases, with 8 bases between them. The source of this sequence is an adult in good health. The rearrangement joins TRBV3-1 (or the pseudogene TRBV3-2) to TRBJ1-1; the D is unclear. Here the sequenced sample was peripheral blood, taken on day 0 of AZD1222 vaccination. The CDR3 DNA is TGTGCCAGCAGAACAGCCTTGAACACTGAAGCTTTCTTT. It encodes CASRTALNTEAFF.